The 25 T cell receptor beta chains listed next were all sequenced from one sample in a study of blood T cell repertoires in COVID-19. The method was immunoSEQ multiplex PCR; TCRdb's version includes in-frame clones alone and lacks a portion of them. Among fewer than 65,000 clones listed, about 80% were seen once. The sequencing input was peripheral blood. These TCRs come from a man in his 60s with acute or convalescent COVID-19.

The V call is TRBV30, the J call TRBJ1-1; D remains ambiguous. Germline V gene data show CDR1 as GTSNPN and CDR2 as SVGIG (reference sequence). This CDR3 region has 11 residues. CDR3 sequence reads: CSTGVNTEAFF. DNA for the CDR3: TGTAGTACGGGAGTGAACACTGAAGCTTTCTTT.

The rearrangement uses TRBV19 and TRBJ1-1; D remains ambiguous. Trimming took 5 bases from V and 7 from J, leaving 17 bases between them. The CDR3 has 14 amino acids. CDR1 LNHDA and CDR2 SQIVND come from the germline V gene (reference sequence). In DNA, the CDR3 is TGTGCCAGTAGTCAAAAGGCGGGTGTGGGTGAAGCTTTCTTT. Its protein product is CASSQKAGVGEAFF.

CDR3 sequence: CASSFADRGDYTF. The CDR3 coding sequence is TGCGCCAGCAGCTTCGCCGACAGGGGCGACTACACCTTC. The chain has TRBV5-1 and TRBJ1-2, with 8 bases matching TRBD1. Germline CDR1 reads SGHRS; CDR2 reads YFSETQ. The CDR3 runs to 13 residues. Losses at the gene ends were 2 bases for V and 10 bases for J; bases not matched to a gene: 7. The full variable domain, rest sourced from reference TRBV5-1 and TRBJ1-2, is KAGVTQTPRYLIKTRGQQVTLSCSPISGHRSVSWYQQTPGQGLQFLFEYFSETQRNKGNFPGRFSGRQFSNSRSEMNVSTLELGDSALYLCASSFADRGDYTFGSGTRLTVV.

The chain combines TRBV5-6 with TRBJ1-2; D is perhaps TRBD1 (6 bases). The germline V gene encodes CDR1 SGHDT and CDR2 YYEEEE. Trimming stripped 2 bases from V and 8 bases from J, with 10 bases between. This CDR3 comprises 12 residues. The CDR3 loop is CASSFQGRGYTF. The CDR3 DNA is TGTGCCAGCAGCTTCCAGGGGAGAGGCTACACCTTC.

The chain is built from TRBV2 and TRBJ1-2, with 8 bases aligning to TRBD1. The CDR3 is made up of 15 amino acids. Germline CDR1 is SNHLY and CDR2 is FYNNEI. The J segment lost 7 bases and the V segment lost 8 bases, leaving 15 bases of the junction unmatched. The CDR3 spells CASAEGGQGLGGYTF. In DNA form, the CDR3 reads TGTGCCAGCGCAGAGGGAGGACAGGGCCTGGGTGGCTACACCTTC.

V is TRBV24-1 and J is TRBJ1-1, with a possible D match to TRBD1 (6 bases). V lost 11 bases and J 6 bases, leaving 18 bases between the germline ends. The CDR3 extends over 13 amino acids. The germline V gene has CDR1 KGHDR and CDR2 SFDVKD. CDR3 coding DNA: TGTGCCATCTCGCGAGGGGGACGGTCTGAAGCTTTCTTT. The encoded protein is CAISRGGRSEAFF.

This clone was observed once. This chain uses TRBV12-3 or TRBV12-4 with TRBJ1-2, with a possible D match to TRBD1 (6 bases). This CDR3 has 13 amino acids. Trimming stripped 3 bases from V and 5 bases from J, with 10 bases between. The CDR3 DNA sequence: TGTGCCAGCAGTTTGGGCAGGGGTTATGGCTACACCTTC. It specifies CASSLGRGYGYTF.

The chain combines TRBV4-2 with TRBJ1-1, with TRBD1 matching over 7 bases. J gave up 10 bases and V 0 bases, and 8 bases lay outside the gene matches. Germline V lookup: CDR1 LGHNA, CDR2 YNFKEQ. The CDR3 consists of 14 residues. CDR3 sequence reads: CASSQDSAGGRAFF. The CDR3 DNA reads TGTGCCAGCAGCCAAGATTCGGCAGGGGGGAGAGCTTTCTTT.

This clone was recorded once. The V gene is TRBV25-1, the J gene TRBJ1-2; TRBD1 aligns across 7 bases. This CDR3 spans 15 amino acids. Germline loops: CDR1 MGHDK, CDR2 SYGVNS. V lost 4 bases to trimming and J lost 2 bases; unmatched junction nucleotides: 7. The CDR3 reads CASSAEGQLNYGYTF. As DNA, the CDR3 is TGTGCCAGCAGTGCTGAGGGACAGCTCAACTATGGCTACACCTTC.

The chain combines TRBV7-2 with TRBJ2-7; possible D gene TRBD1, 7 bases. Trimming cost V 3 bases and J 3 bases, with 12 bases left between them. CDR1 is SGHTA and CDR2 is FQGNSA in the germline V gene. This CDR3 is built from 14 residues. CDR3 nucleotide sequence: TGTGCCAGCAGCTTTCAGGGGGGAGACTACGAGCAGTACTTC. It encodes CASSFQGGDYEQYF.

This clone was seen once. The chain is built from TRBV27 and TRBJ2-3, with 11 bases lining up with TRBD2. Germline CDR1 MNHEY, CDR2 SMNVEV (reference sequence). This CDR3 region has 17 residues. The V and J ends lost 5 bases and 3 bases, in that order; junction bases with no gene match: 10. As DNA, the CDR3 is TGTGCCAGCAGTCCAAAAAGGGGACTAGCGGTAACAGATACGCAGTATTTT. It specifies CASSPKRGLAVTDTQYF.

The chain links TRBV5-1 to TRBJ1-3; D perhaps matches TRBD1 (6 bases). CDR3 length: 14 residues. V lost 4 bases, J lost 0 bases, and 8 bases lay in between. Germline V gene data show CDR1 as SGHRS and CDR2 as YFSETQ. CDR3 bases: TGCGCCAGCAGCAAGGACAGCTCTGGAAACACCATATATTTT. Encoded protein: CASSKDSSGNTIYF.

This chain connects TRBV6-5 to TRBJ1-2; TRBD1 might be the D (5 bases). Per germline, CDR1 MNHEY and CDR2 SVGAGI. This CDR3 has 14 amino acids. Trimming removed 6 bases at V and 4 bases at J, with 15 bases between. The DNA for the CDR3 is TGTGCCAGCAGCCCAGGAGGGGAGAGCTATGGCTACACCTTC. Translated: CASSPGGESYGYTF.

V is TRBV5-6 and J is TRBJ2-1, with TRBD1 matching over 10 bases. V shed 1 base and J 3 bases; nucleotides not matched to a gene: 4. This CDR3 is 16 amino acids long. Looked up from germline, CDR1 is SGHDT and CDR2 is YYEEEE. The CDR3 DNA follows: TGTGCCAGCAGCTTGAAGGGACAGGGGTACTACAATGAGCAGTTCTTC. Translation gives CASSLKGQGYYNEQFF.

The chain recombines TRBV27 with TRBJ1-2; D is unresolved. The CDR3 runs 15 residues. The V end was cut by 6 bases, the J end by 0 bases, with 14 bases between. Germline CDR1 MNHEY, CDR2 SMNVEV (reference sequence). The DNA of the CDR3 is TGTGCCAGCAGGAGAAACGGAGCGCCTAACTATGGCTACACCTTC. Translated: CASRRNGAPNYGYTF.

This clone was observed once. The chain is built from TRBV5-1 and TRBJ2-1; D remains ambiguous. Trimming took 1 base from V and 8 from J, leaving 4 bases between them. Germline V gene lookup returns CDR1 SGHRS and CDR2 YFSETQ. The CDR3 spans 11 residues. The CDR3 region has the DNA TGCGCCAGCAGCTTGAACTATGAGCAGTTCTTC. This encodes CASSLNYEQFF.

V usage is TRBV10-2 and J usage is TRBJ1-2; D remains unclear. CDR1 WSHSY and CDR2 SAAADI come from the germline V gene. Trimming cost V 2 bases and J 2 bases, with 21 bases left between them. The CDR3 totals 18 residues. CDR3 DNA: TGCGCCAGCAGTGAGGAGGGCTCTATTTCTGGGCAAAACTATGGCTACACCTTC. Amino acids: CASSEEGSISGQNYGYTF.

This chain connects TRBV5-4 to TRBJ2-5; 10 nucleotides line up with TRBD2. Trimming cost V 3 bases and J 5 bases; bases outside gene matches: 10. Germline CDR1 reads SGHNT; CDR2 reads YYREEE (reference sequence). CDR3 length: 16 amino acids. The CDR3 loop is CASSSERGGPVETQYF. CDR3 DNA: TGTGCCAGCAGCTCTGAGCGGGGGGGCCCGGTGGAGACCCAGTACTTC.

This clone was seen just once. The genes are TRBV5-1 and TRBJ2-1, with D perhaps TRBD2 (6 bases). This CDR3 spans 18 amino acids. Germline values: CDR1 SGHRS, CDR2 YFSETQ. V was trimmed by 1 base and J by 5 bases, leaving 22 bases between them. The CDR3, as DNA: TGCGCCAGCAGCTTGAAGGAGCTTGGCGGCGGGGCCAACAATGAGCAGTTCTTC. Amino acid sequence: CASSLKELGGGANNEQFF.

The V gene is TRBV27, the J gene TRBJ2-3, with D perhaps matching TRBD2 (5 bases). The CDR3 covers 13 residues. Per the germline V gene, CDR1 is MNHEY and CDR2 is SMNVEV (reference sequence). Trimming removed 2 bases at V and 6 bases at J, with 9 bases between. CDR3 residues: CASSLSPGDTQYF. CDR3 DNA: TGTGCCAGCAGTTTAAGTCCGGGGGATACGCAGTATTTT.

Regarding this clone: The same CDR3 can be traced to other DNA sequences in this sample. V is TRBV12-3 or TRBV12-4 and J is TRBJ1-5, with D possibly matching TRBD1 (6 bases). V lost 5 bases to trimming and J lost 5 bases, with 10 bases between them. This CDR3 has 13 amino acids. The CDR3 DNA sequence: TGTGCCAGCAGTCTCGCAGGGGATCAGCCCCAGCATTTT. It encodes CASSLAGDQPQHF.

The chain links TRBV5-6 to TRBJ2-1; 10 bases line up with TRBD1. CDR3 length equals 16 residues. Germline CDR1 SGHDT, CDR2 YYEEEE. With V trimmed by 4 bases and J by 5 bases, 9 bases remained unmatched. CDR3 sequence reads: CASSPLRDRGNNEQFF. DNA of the CDR3: TGTGCCAGCAGCCCCCTCCGGGACAGGGGAAACAATGAGCAGTTCTTC.

This clone was detected only a few times. The chain combines TRBV29-1 with TRBJ2-7; weak D call: TRBD1 (6 bases). Deletions cut 6 bases from V and 3 bases from J, with 21 bases between. The CDR3 has 15 residues. Per germline, CDR1 SQVTM and CDR2 ANQGSEA. The CDR3 protein is CSVRDRLENYYEQYF. The CDR3 coding sequence is TGCAGCGTCCGCGACAGGTTGGAAAACTACTACGAGCAGTACTTC.

The chain has TRBV5-1 and TRBJ2-2, with 11 positions matching TRBD2. This CDR3 contains 16 residues. Germline V gene sequence: CDR1 SGHRS, CDR2 YFSETQ. V lost 4 bases, J lost 2 bases, and 4 bases stayed unmatched. The CDR3 loop reads CASSQGLAANTGELFF. The CDR3 DNA is TGCGCCAGCAGCCAGGGACTAGCGGCAAACACCGGGGAGCTGTTTTTT.

The chain links TRBV12-3 or TRBV12-4 to TRBJ1-4, with D possibly TRBD1 on 6 matching bases. This CDR3 has 12 residues. Trimming took 5 bases from V and 7 from J, leaving 8 bases between them. CDR3 sequence: CASSRQVEKLFF. CDR3 DNA sequence: TGTGCCAGCAGTCGACAGGTTGAAAAACTGTTTTTT.